This T cell receptor beta chain was observed in a study of shared clonotypes between healthy human individuals. Study at large: The study used three CD4 naive, three CD4 memory, two CD8 naive and one CD8 memory plate per donor.

Study observations and caveats: In contrast to clonotypes shared by all four donors, non-shared clonotypes had lower generation probabilities.

Sequencing was performed with immunoSEQ multiplex PCR; in TCRdb, only in-frame clones are kept and a portion is missing. The table lists approximately 640,000 clones, 60% to 80% of them singletons. CDR1 and CDR2 (germline): MDHEN, SYDVKM. J gave up 2 bases and V 5 bases, and 1 base lay outside the gene matches. This CDR3 comprises 13 residues. This clone was picked up one time. Its antigen remains unknown. Donors comprised healthy HIV-negative adults lacking recent acute infections or vaccinations. Those who donated, Caucasian adults without exception, all lived in Nashville, Tennessee. The V call is TRBV28, the J call TRBJ2-7, with 9 bases matching TRBD2. Sequences were obtained from memory CD4+ T cells sorted from blood. The subset denotes: CD45RA-negative fraction. The receptor was derived from a young woman in good health. In nucleotides, the CDR3 is TGTGCCAGCAGTAGCGGGAGGACCTACGAGCAGTACTTC. Its protein is CASSSGRTYEQYF.